This T cell receptor beta chain was observed in a study of blood T cell repertoires in COVID-19. Individuals drawn from approximately 22 US areas were roughly 18 to 95 years old. Assignments of participants to cohorts depended upon their own reported clinical history. Two negative PCRs, clearance, or symptom resolution had been documented for recovered Cohort 3 donors. The CDR3 covers 14 residues. Germline-derived CDR1 and CDR2 are SGHTS and YDEGEE. V was pared by 0 bases and J by 1 base, with 8 bases between. Authors' data handling: The assay estimated nucleated cells by amplifying reference gene primers. Clones were sequenced by immunoSEQ multiplex PCR, and TCRdb holds only the in-frame ones, with some missing. Clonal size and the V and J genes are those of that table, whereas D and trimming came from the DNA. This sample has roughly 180,000 clones, with more than 65% found just once.

The sample comprised PBMCs or T cells enriched from blood (not recorded which). The chain uses TRBV5-8 and TRBJ2-7, with D tentatively TRBD2 (5 bases). The sequence was obtained from a man in his forties or fifties who had recovered from COVID-19. Here the CDR3 reads CASSLARESYEQYF. CDR3 coding DNA: TGTGCCAGCAGCTTGGCTAGGGAGTCCTACGAGCAGTACTTC.